Listed here are 19 T cell receptor beta chains from one sample, sequenced in a study of immune characterization of retroperitoneal liposarcoma. TCRdb passed the PCR reads through MiXCR, listing each CDR3 protein once. The table includes about 3,000 distinct CDR3 sequences, more than 45% detected once. The specimen sequenced was tumor tissue. The receptors were gathered from a male donor with retroperitoneal liposarcoma.

In this sample, this clonotype is large. The rearrangement uses TRBV7-3 and TRBJ2-1, with 8 positions matching TRBD2. J lost 9 bases, V lost 5 bases, and 12 bases had no gene match. Germline V CDR1 and CDR2: SGHTA, FQGTGA. CDR3 length: 15 amino acids. In DNA form, the CDR3 reads TGTGCCAGCAGCGAGGAAGGTAGCGGGATGTCTGAGCAGTTCTTC. Encoded protein: CASSEEGSGMSEQFF.

This clonotype was seen a few times. This sequence joins TRBV6-6 and TRBJ2-5; TRBD1 might be the D (5 bases). Looked up from germline, CDR1 is MNHNY and CDR2 is SVGAGI (reference sequence). The V end lost 4 bases, the J end lost 5 bases, and 20 bases lay between the germline ends. The CDR3 spans 16 residues. CDR3 nucleotides: TGTGCCAGCAGTTCTGGGGCCTTTCCCTACGGGGAGACCCAGTACTTC. This sequence encodes CASSSGAFPYGETQYF.

This rearrangement joins TRBV7-2 to TRBJ1-3, with D possibly matching TRBD1 (5 bases). V was shortened by 4 bases and J by 4 bases, with 14 bases between the two germline ends. CDR1 SGHTA and CDR2 FQGNSA come from the germline V gene. The CDR3 loop spans 15 amino acids. CDR3: CASSWGSKRGNTIYF. CDR3 bases: TGTGCCAGCAGCTGGGGGAGTAAAAGGGGAAACACCATATATTTT.

The J gene is TRBJ2-1, the V gene TRBV6-1, with 9 nucleotides matching TRBD2. Germline V gene data show CDR1 as MNHNS and CDR2 as SASEGT. The CDR3 has 13 amino acids. Trimming removed 7 bases from V and 10 bases from J; junction bases left unmatched: 8. The CDR3 sequence is CASKDGGRGEQFF. CDR3 DNA: TGTGCCAGCAAGGATGGCGGGAGGGGGGAGCAGTTCTTC.

The J gene is TRBJ1-4, the V gene TRBV6-6; D is perhaps TRBD1 (6 bases). This CDR3 has 13 amino acids. V was cut by 5 bases and J by 7 bases, with 11 bases left in between. Germline V gives CDR1 MNHNY, CDR2 SVGAGI (reference sequence). CDR3 region: CASSQAGVEKLFF. In DNA, the CDR3 is TGTGCCAGCAGTCAAGCAGGGGTTGAAAAACTGTTTTTT.

V is TRBV6-1 and J is TRBJ2-1; D is unclear. The CDR3 runs 12 residues. V was clipped by 5 bases and J by 7 bases, with 9 bases between them. Germline V gene lookup returns CDR1 MNHNS and CDR2 SASEGT. CDR3 coding DNA: TGTGCCAGCAGTCTTACCTTTAATGAGCAGTTCTTC. Residues: CASSLTFNEQFF.

V and J are TRBV3-1 and TRBJ2-3; tentatively, D is TRBD1 or TRBD2 (5 bases each). The V end was cut by 4 bases, the J end by 7 bases, with 15 bases between. Germline CDR1 LGHDT, CDR2 YNNKEL (reference sequence). The CDR3 totals 14 residues. The CDR3 nucleotides are TGTGCCAGCAGCCCCTGGGGGTCCGCAAATACGCAGTATTTT. This translates into CASSPWGSANTQYF.

The chain links TRBV6-1 to TRBJ2-6; 9 nucleotides agree with TRBD1. CDR1 is MNHNS, CDR2 SASEGT, per germline. The length of the CDR3 is 15 residues. V lost 8 bases and J lost 2; bases outside the gene matches: 4. DNA of the CDR3: TGTGCCAGCGGGACAGGGCCCGCTGGGGCCAACGTCCTGACTTTC. This encodes CASGTGPAGANVLTF.

Within the sample, this clonotype is medium-sized. This chain joins TRBV7-7 and TRBJ2-2, with D uncertain. Germline V gives CDR1 SSHAT, CDR2 FNYEAQ (reference sequence). The CDR3 sequence is 13 residues long. Trimming pared 3 bases from V and 5 bases from J, leaving 7 bases between. The CDR3: CASSFEETGELFF. The CDR3 region has the DNA TGTGCCAGCAGCTTCGAAGAGACCGGGGAGCTGTTTTTT. Using reference TRBV7-7 and TRBJ2-2 for the parts outside the CDR3, the full variable domain is GAGVSQSPRYKVTKRGQDVTLRCDPISSHATLYWYQQALGQGPEFLTYFNYEAQPDKSGLPSDRFSAERPEGSISTLTIQRTEQRDSAMYRCASSFEETGELFFGEGSRLTVL.

This sequence joins TRBV6-2 or TRBV6-3 and TRBJ1-3; D is unresolved. This CDR3 has 13 amino acids. The V and J ends lost 6 bases and 1 base respectively, with 7 bases between them. The germline V gene encodes CDR1 MNHEY and CDR2 SVGEGT. The CDR3 sequence is CASSWTSGNTIYF. CDR3 sequence (DNA): TGTGCCAGCAGCTGGACGTCTGGAAACACCATATATTTT.

This clonotype occurred once. The chain is built from TRBV6-1 and TRBJ2-3; D may be TRBD1 (6 bases). CDR3 length: 17 residues. Trimming shortened V by 2 bases and J by 4 bases, and 19 bases separated the two germline ends. The germline gives CDR1 MNHNS, CDR2 SASEGT. CDR3 amino acids: CASSESQGWEFADTQYF. DNA for the CDR3: TGTGCCAGCAGTGAATCCCAGGGGTGGGAGTTCGCAGATACGCAGTATTTT.

The chain carries TRBV6-1 and TRBJ2-3; 9 nucleotides match TRBD2. The CDR3 is 15 amino acids. Germline V CDR1 and CDR2: MNHNS, SASEGT. The trim removed 6 bases at V and 1 base at J, leaving 5 bases unmatched. In DNA, the CDR3 is TGTGCCAGCAGCCCCCAGCGGGGGGGCACAGATACGCAGTATTTT. Its translation is CASSPQRGGTDTQYF.

This sequence joins TRBV20-1 and TRBJ2-5; TRBD1 might be the D (5 bases). V lost 0 bases, J lost 4 bases, and 12 bases lay in between. The germline CDR1 and CDR2 sequences are DFQATT and SNEGSKA (reference sequence). CDR3 size: 14 residues. The CDR3 bases are TGCAGTGCTAGAGATGGGGCACTCTTAGAGACCCAGTACTTC. It is translated as CSARDGALLETQYF.

The chain combines TRBV20-1 with TRBJ2-1; possibly TRBD1 or TRBD2 for D (6 bases each). Germline loops: CDR1 DFQATT, CDR2 SNEGSKA (reference sequence). The V gene lost 3 bases and the J gene lost 9 bases, with 24 bases spanning the gap. CDR3 length: 16 amino acids. The CDR3 coding sequence is TGCAGTGCTAGGGGGGGCGGCCCTGGGGAGGCCGGTGAGCAGTTCTTC. This encodes CSARGGGPGEAGEQFF.

The rearrangement links TRBV11-3 to TRBJ2-3, with D perhaps being TRBD1 or TRBD2 (5 bases each). V lost 4 bases and J lost 1, with 9 bases in between. The CDR3 extends over 14 amino acids. Germline V gene lookup returns CDR1 SGHNT and CDR2 YENEEA. CDR3 sequence reads: CASSSRGGTDTQYF. The CDR3, as DNA: TGTGCCAGCAGCTCCCGGGGCGGCACAGATACGCAGTATTTT. The complete variable domain, with remaining parts taken from reference TRBV11-3 and TRBJ2-3, reads EAGVVQSPRYKIIEKKQPVAFWCNPISGHNTLYWYLQNLGQGPELLIRYENEEAVDDSQLPKDRFSAERLKGVDSTLKIQPAELGDSAVYLCASSSRGGTDTQYFGPGTRLTVL.

V is TRBV27 and J is TRBJ2-5; tentative D call: TRBD1 (6 bases). TRBJ2-7 explains the end of the DNA better; the J call may be wrong. Germline V gene lookup returns CDR1 MNHEY and CDR2 SMNVEV (reference sequence). The CDR3 length is 14 residues. The CDR3 loop reads CASRRTGSSYEQYF. The CDR3 DNA follows: TGTGCCAGCAGACGTACAGGGAGCTCCTACGAGCAGTACTTC.

In this sample, this clonotype turned up a few times. The CDR3 bases are TGTGCCAGCAGTTTAGGGACAGGCCAAGATACGCAGTATTTT. Protein sequence: CASSLGTGQDTQYF. The J gene is TRBJ2-3, the V gene TRBV6-5; TRBD1 matches at 8 bases. The CDR3 loop spans 14 amino acids. V was clipped by 4 bases and J by 5 bases; unmatched bases: 5. Germline-derived CDR1 and CDR2 are MNHEY and SVGAGI.

This clonotype was seen a few times. The chain joins TRBV7-2 to TRBJ2-3; 7 nucleotides align to TRBD2. The CDR3 covers 14 residues. Germline V lookup: CDR1 SGHTA, CDR2 FQGNSA. J lost 6 bases, V lost 2 bases, and 5 bases had no gene match. The CDR3 here is CASSLWGLSDTQYF. CDR3 coding DNA: TGTGCCAGCAGCTTATGGGGACTATCCGATACGCAGTATTTT.

This clonotype was counted only a few times. J is TRBJ1-1 and V is TRBV29-1; D is undetermined. This CDR3 has 15 amino acids. The V and J ends lost 0 bases and 2 bases respectively, with 13 bases between them. From germline, CDR1 is SQVTM and CDR2 ANQGSEA. The chain's CDR3 is CSVEDARLLNTEAFF. The CDR3 nucleotides read TGCAGCGTTGAAGATGCAAGACTTTTAAACACTGAAGCTTTCTTT.